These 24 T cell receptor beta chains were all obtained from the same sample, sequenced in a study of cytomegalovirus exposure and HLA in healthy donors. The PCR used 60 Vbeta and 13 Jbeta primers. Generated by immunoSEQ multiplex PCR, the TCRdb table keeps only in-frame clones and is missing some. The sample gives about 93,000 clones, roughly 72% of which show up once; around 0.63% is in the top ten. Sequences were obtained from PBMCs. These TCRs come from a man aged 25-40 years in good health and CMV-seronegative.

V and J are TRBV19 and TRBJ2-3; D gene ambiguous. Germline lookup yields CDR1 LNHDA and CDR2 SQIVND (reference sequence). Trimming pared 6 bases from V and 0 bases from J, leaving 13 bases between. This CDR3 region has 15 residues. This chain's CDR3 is CASSTPAGSTDTQYF. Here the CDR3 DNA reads TGTGCCAGTAGCACCCCGGCAGGAAGCACAGATACGCAGTATTTT. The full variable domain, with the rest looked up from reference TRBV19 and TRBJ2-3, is DGGITQSPKYLFRKEGQNVTLSCEQNLNHDAMYWYRQDPGQGLRLIYYSQIVNDFQKGDIAEGYSVSREKKESFPLTVTSAQKNPTAFYLCASSTPAGSTDTQYFGPGTRLTVL.

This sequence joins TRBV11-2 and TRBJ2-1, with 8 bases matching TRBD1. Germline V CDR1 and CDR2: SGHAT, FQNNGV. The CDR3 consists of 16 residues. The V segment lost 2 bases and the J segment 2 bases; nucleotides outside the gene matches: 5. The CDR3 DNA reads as TGTGCCAGCAGCTTATTTGTGACAGGGGCCTACAATGAGCAGTTCTTC. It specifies CASSLFVTGAYNEQFF.

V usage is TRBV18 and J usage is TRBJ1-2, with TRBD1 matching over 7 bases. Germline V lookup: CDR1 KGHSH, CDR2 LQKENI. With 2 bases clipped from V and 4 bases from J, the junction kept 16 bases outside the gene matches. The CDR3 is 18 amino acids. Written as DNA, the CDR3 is TGTGCCAGCTCACCAAGCGGACAGGACAAAAGCCCTCTCTATGGCTACACCTTC. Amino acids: CASSPSGQDKSPLYGYTF.

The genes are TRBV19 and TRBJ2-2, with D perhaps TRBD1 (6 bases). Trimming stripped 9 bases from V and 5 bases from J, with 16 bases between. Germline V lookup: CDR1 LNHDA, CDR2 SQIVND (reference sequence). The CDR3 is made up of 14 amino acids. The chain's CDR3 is CASQGLGATGELFF. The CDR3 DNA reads TGTGCCAGCCAAGGACTGGGGGCGACCGGGGAGCTGTTTTTT.

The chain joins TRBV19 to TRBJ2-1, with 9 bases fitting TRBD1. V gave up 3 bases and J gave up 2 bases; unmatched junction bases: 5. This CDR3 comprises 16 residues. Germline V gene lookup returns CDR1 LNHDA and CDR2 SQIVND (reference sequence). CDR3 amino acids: CASSILGQGTYNEQFF. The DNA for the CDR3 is TGTGCCAGTAGTATCCTCGGACAGGGGACCTACAATGAGCAGTTCTTC. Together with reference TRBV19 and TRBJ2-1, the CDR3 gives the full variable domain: DGGITQSPKYLFRKEGQNVTLSCEQNLNHDAMYWYRQDPGQGLRLIYYSQIVNDFQKGDIAEGYSVSREKKESFPLTVTSAQKNPTAFYLCASSILGQGTYNEQFFGPGTRLTVL.

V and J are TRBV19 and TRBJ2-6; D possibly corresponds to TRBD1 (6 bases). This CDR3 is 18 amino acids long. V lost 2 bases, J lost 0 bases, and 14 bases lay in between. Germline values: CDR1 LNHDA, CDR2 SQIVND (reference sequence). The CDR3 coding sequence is TGTGCCAGTAGTATAAGCAGGGGCCTTTTCTCTGGGGCCAACGTCCTGACTTTC. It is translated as CASSISRGLFSGANVLTF.

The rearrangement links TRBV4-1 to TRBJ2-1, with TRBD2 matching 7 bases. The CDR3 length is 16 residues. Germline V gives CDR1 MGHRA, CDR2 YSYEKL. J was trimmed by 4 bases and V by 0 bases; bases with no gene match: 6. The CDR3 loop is CASSQDGLAAYNEQFF. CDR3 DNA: TGCGCCAGCAGCCAAGATGGTCTAGCGGCTTACAATGAGCAGTTCTTC.

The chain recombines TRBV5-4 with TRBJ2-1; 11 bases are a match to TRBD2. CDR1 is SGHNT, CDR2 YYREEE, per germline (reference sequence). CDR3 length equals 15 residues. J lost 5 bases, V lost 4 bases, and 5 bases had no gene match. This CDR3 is CASSPGTSGNNEQFF. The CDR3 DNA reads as TGTGCCAGCAGCCCGGGGACTAGCGGTAACAATGAGCAGTTCTTC. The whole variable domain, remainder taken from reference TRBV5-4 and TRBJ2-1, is ETGVTQSPTHLIKTRGQQVTLRCSSQSGHNTVSWYQQALGQGPQFIFQYYREEENGRGNFPPRFSGLQFPNYSSELNVNALELDDSALYLCASSPGTSGNNEQFFGPGTRLTVL.

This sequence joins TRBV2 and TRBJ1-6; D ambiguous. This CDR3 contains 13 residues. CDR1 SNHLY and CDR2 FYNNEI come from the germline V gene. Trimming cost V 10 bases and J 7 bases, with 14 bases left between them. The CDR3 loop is CANARDFNSPLHF. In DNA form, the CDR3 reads TGTGCCAACGCCCGGGATTTCAATTCACCCCTCCACTTT.

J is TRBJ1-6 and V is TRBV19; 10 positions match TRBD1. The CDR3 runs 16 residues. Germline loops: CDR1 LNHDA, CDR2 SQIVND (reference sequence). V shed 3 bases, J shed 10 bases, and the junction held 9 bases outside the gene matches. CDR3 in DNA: TGTGCCAGTAGTATGCCCGGGACAGGGGTCGGGTCACCCCTCCACTTT. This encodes CASSMPGTGVGSPLHF. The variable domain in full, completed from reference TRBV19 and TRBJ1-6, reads DGGITQSPKYLFRKEGQNVTLSCEQNLNHDAMYWYRQDPGQGLRLIYYSQIVNDFQKGDIAEGYSVSREKKESFPLTVTSAQKNPTAFYLCASSMPGTGVGSPLHFGNGTRLTVT.

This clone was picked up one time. The CDR3 nucleotides are TGTGCTAGTGGTTTGGTACGACCGGGACAGGGGAAGGATGGAAACACCATATATTTT. Translating it yields CASGLVRPGQGKDGNTIYF. The V gene is TRBV12-5, the J gene TRBJ1-3; 10 bases are shared with TRBD1. The CDR3 length is 19 residues. J was trimmed by 3 bases and V by 0 bases; bases with no gene match: 11. Germline-derived CDR1 and CDR2 are LGHNT and FRNRAP.

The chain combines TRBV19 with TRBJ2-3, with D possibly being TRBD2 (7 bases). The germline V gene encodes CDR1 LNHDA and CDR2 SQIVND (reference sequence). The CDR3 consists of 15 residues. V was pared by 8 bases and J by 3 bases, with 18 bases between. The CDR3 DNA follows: TGTGCCAGTCGAACCGTCGGGGGGCGGACAGATACGCAGTATTTT. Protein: CASRTVGGRTDTQYF.

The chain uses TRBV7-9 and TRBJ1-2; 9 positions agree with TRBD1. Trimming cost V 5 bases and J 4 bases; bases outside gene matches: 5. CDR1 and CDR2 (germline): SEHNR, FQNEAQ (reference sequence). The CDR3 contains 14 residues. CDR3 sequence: CASSPTGGTYGYTF. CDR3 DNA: TGTGCCAGCAGCCCAACAGGGGGCACCTATGGCTACACCTTC.

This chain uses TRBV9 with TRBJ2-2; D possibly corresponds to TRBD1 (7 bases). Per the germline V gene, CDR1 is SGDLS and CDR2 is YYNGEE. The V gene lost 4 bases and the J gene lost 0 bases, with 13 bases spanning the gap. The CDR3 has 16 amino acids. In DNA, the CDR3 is TGTGCCAGCAGCCCGGAGGGACAGCCGAACACCGGGGAGCTGTTTTTT. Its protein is CASSPEGQPNTGELFF.

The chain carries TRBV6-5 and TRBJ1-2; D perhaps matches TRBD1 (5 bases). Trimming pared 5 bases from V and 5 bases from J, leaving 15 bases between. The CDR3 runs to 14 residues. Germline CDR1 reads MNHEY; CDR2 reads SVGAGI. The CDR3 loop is CASSLAGQHYGYTF. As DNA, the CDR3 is TGTGCCAGCAGTCTAGCGGGGCAACATTATGGCTACACCTTC.

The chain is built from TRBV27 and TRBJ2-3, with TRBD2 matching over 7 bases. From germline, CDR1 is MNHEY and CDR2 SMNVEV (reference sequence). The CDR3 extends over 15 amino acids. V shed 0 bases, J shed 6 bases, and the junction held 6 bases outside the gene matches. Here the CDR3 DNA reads TGTGCCAGCAGTTTATCTCTAGCGGAATCGGATACGCAGTATTTT. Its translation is CASSLSLAESDTQYF.

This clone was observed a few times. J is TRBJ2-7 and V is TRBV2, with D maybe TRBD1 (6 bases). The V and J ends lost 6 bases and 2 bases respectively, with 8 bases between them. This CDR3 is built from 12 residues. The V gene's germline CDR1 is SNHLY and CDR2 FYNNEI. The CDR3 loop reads CASRDSPYEQYF. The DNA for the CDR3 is TGTGCCAGCAGGGACAGCCCCTACGAGCAGTACTTC.

The CDR3 DNA sequence: TGTGCCAGCAGAAACTACGCCTCTAGCGAGACCCAGTACTTC. Its translation is CASRNYASSETQYF. The chain recombines TRBV6-5 with TRBJ2-5; TRBD2 might be the D (5 bases). Germline loops: CDR1 MNHEY, CDR2 SVGAGI. Trimming removed 6 bases from V and 5 bases from J, with 16 bases in between. The CDR3 is 14 amino acids.

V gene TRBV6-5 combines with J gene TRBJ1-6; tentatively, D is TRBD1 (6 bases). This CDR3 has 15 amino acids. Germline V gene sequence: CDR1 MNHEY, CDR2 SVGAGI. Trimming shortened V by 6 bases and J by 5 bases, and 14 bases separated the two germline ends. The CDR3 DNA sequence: TGTGCCAGCAGCCAGGGGCGCCAGAATAATTCACCCCTCCACTTT. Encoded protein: CASSQGRQNNSPLHF.

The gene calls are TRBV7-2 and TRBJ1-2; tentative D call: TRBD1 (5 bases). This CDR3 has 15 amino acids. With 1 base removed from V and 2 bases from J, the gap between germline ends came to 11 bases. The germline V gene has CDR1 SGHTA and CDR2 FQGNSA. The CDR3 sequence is CASSLEPGSNYGYTF. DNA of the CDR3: TGTGCCAGCAGCTTAGAGCCAGGGTCAAACTATGGCTACACCTTC. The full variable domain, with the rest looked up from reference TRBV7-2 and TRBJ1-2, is GAGVSQSPSNKVTEKGKDVELRCDPISGHTALYWYRQSLGQGLEFLIYFQGNSAPDKSGLPSDRFSAERTGGSVSTLTIQRTQQEDSAVYLCASSLEPGSNYGYTFGSGTRLTVV.

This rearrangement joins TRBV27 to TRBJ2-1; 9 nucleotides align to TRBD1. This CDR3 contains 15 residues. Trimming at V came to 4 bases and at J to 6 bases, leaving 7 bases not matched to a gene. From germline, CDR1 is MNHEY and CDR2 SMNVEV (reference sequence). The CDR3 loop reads CASSSGQGNGNEQFF. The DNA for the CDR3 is TGTGCCAGCAGTTCAGGACAGGGGAACGGCAATGAGCAGTTCTTC.

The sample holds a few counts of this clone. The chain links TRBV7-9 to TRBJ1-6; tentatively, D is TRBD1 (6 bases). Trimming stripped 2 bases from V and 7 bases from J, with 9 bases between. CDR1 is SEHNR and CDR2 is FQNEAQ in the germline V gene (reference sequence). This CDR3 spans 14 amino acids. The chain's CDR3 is CASSLSGENSPLHF. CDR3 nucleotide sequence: TGTGCCAGCAGCTTATCAGGGGAAAATTCACCCCTCCACTTT.

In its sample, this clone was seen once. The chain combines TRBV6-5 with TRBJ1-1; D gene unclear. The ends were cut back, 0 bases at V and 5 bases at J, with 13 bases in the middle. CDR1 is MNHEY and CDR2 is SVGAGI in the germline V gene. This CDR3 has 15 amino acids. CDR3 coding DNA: TGTGCCAGCAGTTACTCCAGAATTTTGCGGACTGAAGCTTTCTTT. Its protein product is CASSYSRILRTEAFF.

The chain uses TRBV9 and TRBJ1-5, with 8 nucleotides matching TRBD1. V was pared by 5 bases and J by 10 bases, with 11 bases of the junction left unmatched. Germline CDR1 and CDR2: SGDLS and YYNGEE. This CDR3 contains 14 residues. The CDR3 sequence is CASSSDRGFLPQHF. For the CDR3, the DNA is TGTGCCAGCAGTTCCGACAGGGGCTTTTTACCCCAGCATTTT.